The clone carrying this T cell receptor beta chain was counted a single time. As yet, its antigen is unknown. Germline lookup yields CDR1 DFQATT and CDR2 SNEGSKA (reference sequence). J gave up 0 bases and V 6 bases, and 13 bases lay outside the gene matches. The CDR3 has 17 amino acids. RNA, at roughly 0.5 to 1 ug, was reverse transcribed with random hexamers. The immunoSEQ assay covered 54 Vbeta and 13 Jbeta segments for CDR3. Each CDR3 protein gets one entry after TCRdb re-called the immunoSEQ multiplex PCR reads with MiXCR. The repertoire holds approximately 260,000 distinct CDR3 sequences, with less than 96% as singletons. This entry belongs to a study of CD8 T cells in Susac syndrome. Study outcomes and limitations: The study's TCR sequencing and HLA analysis drew on a certain number of individuals. That number was acknowledged as relatively small.

The V and J genes are TRBV20-1 and TRBJ2-2, with 7 bases that match TRBD1. The source is a human donor with Susac syndrome. The sample taken for sequencing was CD4+ T cells from PBMCs. The CDR3 loop is CSAGGAKEFANTGELFF. The CDR3 bases are TGCAGTGCAGGGGGCGCCAAAGAGTTCGCGAACACCGGGGAGCTGTTTTTT.